The 30 T cell receptor beta chains reported below all come from one sample, sequenced in a study of control samples from healthy donors and cancer patients. Assay: immunoSEQ multiplex PCR; the TCRdb copy retains only in-frame clones and omits some. The sample includes over 100,000 clones, 90% of them seen just once. Source material: blood. Every receptor here comes from a human donor in good health. The donor label of this sample is uncertain.

The V call is TRBV6-6, the J call TRBJ1-5; 8 bases line up with TRBD1. Germline V gene sequence: CDR1 MNHNY, CDR2 SVGAGI (reference sequence). Trimming took 4 bases from V and 14 from J; bases not matched to a gene: 7. The CDR3 sequence is 12 residues long. CDR3 region: CASSFRQGREHF. The CDR3 DNA is TGTGCCAGCAGTTTCCGACAGGGGCGCGAGCATTTT.

The genes are TRBV5-5 and TRBJ1-5; D uncertain. Trimming cost V 4 bases and J 5 bases, with 10 bases left between them. The CDR3 loop spans 13 amino acids. CDR1 is SGHKS and CDR2 is YYEKEE in the germline V gene (reference sequence). In nucleotides, the CDR3 is TGTGCCAGCAGCCAGATGGCCGATCAGCCCCAGCATTTT. It yields the protein CASSQMADQPQHF.

J is TRBJ1-3 and V is TRBV6-5; D perhaps matches TRBD1 (5 bases). With 6 bases removed from V and 1 base from J, the gap between germline ends came to 13 bases. CDR3 length equals 15 residues. The germline V gene has CDR1 MNHEY and CDR2 SVGAGI. CDR3 sequence (DNA): TGTGCCAGCAGCGACAGTACGGGGTCTGGAAACACCATATATTTT. It yields the protein CASSDSTGSGNTIYF.

The chain couples TRBV9 to TRBJ2-4, with 8 bases fitting TRBD1. Germline V gene data show CDR1 as SGDLS and CDR2 as YYNGEE. Trimming took 4 bases from V and 7 from J; bases not matched to a gene: 7. The CDR3 spans 14 residues. The CDR3 nucleotides are TGTGCCAGCAGCCCCCGGACAGGGCTGAACATTCAGTACTTC. It translates to CASSPRTGLNIQYF.

The rearrangement links TRBV10-2 to TRBJ2-2; no clear D gene. The length of the CDR3 is 13 residues. The V end lost 11 bases, the J end lost 2 bases, and 12 bases lay between the germline ends. Germline V gene data show CDR1 as WSHSY and CDR2 as SAAADI. CDR3 sequence: CAADTSNTGELFF. DNA for the CDR3: TGCGCCGCAGATACAAGTAACACCGGGGAGCTGTTTTTT.

The genes are TRBV5-1 and TRBJ1-2; 8 bases are a match to TRBD1. Germline V gene lookup returns CDR1 SGHRS and CDR2 YFSETQ. The CDR3 is made up of 13 amino acids. V lost 6 bases and J lost 4; bases outside the gene matches: 5. The CDR3 is CASTPGGGYGYTF. The CDR3 nucleotides read TGCGCCAGCACCCCAGGGGGCGGCTATGGCTACACCTTC.

A word on this clone: One end of the junction varies from germline; a read error may be responsible. This chain links TRBV6-2 or TRBV6-3 with TRBJ1-6, with 8 bases fitting TRBD1. CDR3 size: 11 residues. CDR1 MNHEY and CDR2 SVGEGT come from the germline V gene. The CDR3 is CASSKQGALNF. CDR3 sequence (DNA): TGTGCCAGCAGTAAGCAGGGGGCCTTAAACTTT.

A note on this clone: One end of the junction varies from germline; a read error may be responsible. This rearrangement joins TRBV5-4 to TRBJ2-1, with D perhaps TRBD2 (7 bases). Germline loops: CDR1 SGHNT, CDR2 YYREEE (reference sequence). This CDR3 has 15 residues. In nucleotides, the CDR3 is TGTGCCAGCATGGAGGGGGGGACCCCTTACAATAAGCAGTTCTTC. Amino acid sequence: CASMEGGTPYNKQFF.

The chain couples TRBV10-2 to TRBJ2-7; D may be TRBD2 (5 bases). The CDR3 length is 13 residues. Germline-derived CDR1 and CDR2 are WSHSY and SAAADI. V was clipped by 3 bases and J by 9 bases, with 15 bases between them. The CDR3 DNA reads as TGCGCCAGCAGTGATTCCTGGGCTGGAGGGCAGTACTTC. The encoded protein is CASSDSWAGGQYF.

The V and J genes are TRBV10-3 and TRBJ2-7; either TRBD1 or TRBD2 may fit D (5 bases each). This CDR3 has 13 residues. The germline gives CDR1 ENHRY, CDR2 SYGVKD. V shed 8 bases and J shed 3 bases, with 14 bases lying between them. The CDR3 here is CAIGRQISYEQYF. The CDR3 bases are TGTGCCATCGGGAGACAGATAAGCTACGAGCAGTACTTC.

The rearrangement joins TRBV19 to TRBJ1-2; D gene ambiguous. The CDR3 extends over 15 amino acids. The germline V and J ends were trimmed by 6 bases and 6 bases, with 20 bases remaining between them. Germline lookup yields CDR1 LNHDA and CDR2 SQIVND (reference sequence). The CDR3 is CASSIPDGRTHGYTF. CDR3 nucleotides: TGTGCCAGTAGCATTCCCGATGGACGGACCCATGGCTACACCTTC.

CDR3 sequence: CASTRDSNYGYTF. Here the CDR3 DNA reads TGTGCCAGCACCCGGGACTCTAACTATGGCTACACCTTC. The chain uses TRBV7-9 and TRBJ1-2; weak D call: TRBD1 (5 bases). This CDR3 has 13 amino acids. The germline V and J ends were trimmed by 7 bases and 0 bases, with 9 bases remaining between them. Germline CDR1 SEHNR, CDR2 FQNEAQ (reference sequence). Variable domain in full (rest from reference TRBV7-9 and TRBJ1-2): DTGVSQNPRHKITKRGQNVTFRCDPISEHNRLYWYRQTLGQGPEFLTYFQNEAQLEKSRLLSDRFSAERPKGSFSTLEIQRTEQGDSAMYLCASTRDSNYGYTFGSGTRLTVV.

The chain uses TRBV2 and TRBJ2-3; D uncertain. The CDR3 length is 15 residues. Per germline, CDR1 SNHLY and CDR2 FYNNEI. Between the trimmed V and J ends, which lost 3 bases and 4 bases, there was a span of 14 bases. The CDR3 loop is CASSDGASIADTQYF. CDR3 coding DNA: TGTGCCAGCAGTGATGGCGCTTCGATCGCAGATACGCAGTATTTT.

The chain carries TRBV20-1 and TRBJ2-1; no clear D. Looked up from germline, CDR1 is DFQATT and CDR2 is SNEGSKA (reference sequence). Trimming took off 3 bases at V and 3 bases at J, with 18 bases between the two ends. The CDR3 consists of 16 residues. CDR3 sequence: CSASGDPDGHYNEQFF. In DNA form, the CDR3 reads TGCAGTGCTAGTGGCGACCCCGACGGGCACTACAATGAGCAGTTCTTC.

V and J are TRBV27 and TRBJ1-5; 8 positions match TRBD1. Trimming removed 4 bases from V and 4 bases from J; junction bases left unmatched: 12. The CDR3 has 17 residues. Germline CDR1 and CDR2: MNHEY and SMNVEV (reference sequence). CDR3 residues: CASSSNFPGGLNQPQHF. The CDR3 coding sequence is TGTGCCAGCAGTTCGAACTTCCCAGGGGGCCTTAATCAGCCCCAGCATTTT.

The J gene is TRBJ1-5, the V gene TRBV3-1 (or the pseudogene TRBV3-2); perhaps TRBD1 as D (5 bases). Trimming stripped 4 bases from V and 4 bases from J, with 14 bases between. The CDR3 runs 15 residues. Germline CDR1 is LGHDT and CDR2 is YNNKEL (reference sequence). The CDR3 protein is CASSPPGTANQPQHF. The DNA of the CDR3 is TGTGCCAGCAGCCCGCCCGGGACGGCGAATCAGCCCCAGCATTTT.

The chain links TRBV6-5 to TRBJ2-5; 9 bases are a match to TRBD2. This CDR3 spans 13 amino acids. V was pared by 8 bases and J by 5 bases, with 6 bases of the junction left unmatched. Germline CDR1 MNHEY, CDR2 SVGAGI. The CDR3 sequence is CASGGGGVETQYF. DNA for the CDR3: TGTGCCAGCGGCGGCGGGGGGGTGGAGACCCAGTACTTC.

CDR3 amino acids: CASSPAGLSTDTQYF. The CDR3 bases are TGTGCCAGCTCACCCGCGGGGCTTAGCACAGATACGCAGTATTTT. The genes are TRBV18 and TRBJ2-3, with a tentative D call TRBD2 (6 bases). The ends were cut back, 3 bases at V and 0 bases at J, with 10 bases in the middle. CDR3 length: 15 residues. Germline V gene sequence: CDR1 KGHSH, CDR2 LQKENI.

J is TRBJ1-5 and V is TRBV27; D is possibly TRBD1 (5 bases). The CDR3 covers 14 residues. The V gene lost 8 bases and the J gene lost 4 bases, with 15 bases spanning the gap. Germline lookup yields CDR1 MNHEY and CDR2 SMNVEV (reference sequence). Here the CDR3 reads CASGRGGGNQPQHF. Here the CDR3 DNA reads TGTGCCAGCGGAAGGGGAGGCGGGAATCAGCCCCAGCATTTT.

Turning to this clone: At one end, the junction sequence differs from germline, possibly due to a read error. This sequence joins TRBV12-3 or TRBV12-4 and TRBJ1-6; the D gene is possibly TRBD1 (5 bases). This CDR3 spans 11 amino acids. As DNA, the CDR3 is TGTGCCAGCAGTCACGGCGACAGTCTCTACTTT. This codes for CASSHGDSLYF.

The gene calls are TRBV11-3 and TRBJ2-7; D gene unclear. CDR1 and CDR2 (germline): SGHNT, YENEEA. Trimming left V 3 bases short and J 4 bases short, with 13 bases between. This CDR3 contains 14 residues. In DNA, the CDR3 is TGTGCCAGCAGCTTTCGGTATGATCCTTACGAGCAGTACTTC. This codes for CASSFRYDPYEQYF.

The CDR3 sequence is CASSNRQGDSNQPQHF. Written as DNA, the CDR3 is TGTGCCAGCAGCAATCGACAGGGCGATAGCAATCAGCCCCAGCATTTT. The chain employs TRBV5-5 and TRBJ1-5, with TRBD1 identical over 7 bases. J gave up 0 bases and V 4 bases, and 7 bases lay outside the gene matches. Germline CDR1 SGHKS, CDR2 YYEKEE (reference sequence). The CDR3 consists of 16 residues. The full variable domain, its missing parts supplied by reference TRBV5-5 and TRBJ1-5, is DAGVTQSPTHLIKTRGQQVTLRCSPISGHKSVSWYQQVLGQGPQFIFQYYEKEERGRGNFPDRFSARQFPNYSSELNVNALLLGDSALYLCASSNRQGDSNQPQHFGDGTRLSIL.

This clone was seen a single time. The chain links TRBV5-5 to TRBJ1-5, with 7 bases that match TRBD1. The CDR3 sequence is 17 residues long. Germline-derived CDR1 and CDR2 are SGHKS and YYEKEE (reference sequence). V shed 0 bases and J 6 bases; nucleotides not matched to a gene: 12. CDR3 nucleotide sequence: TGTGCCAGCAGCTTGGAGTTATATCTTCAGGGGGTTCAGCCCCAGCATTTT. Translation: CASSLELYLQGVQPQHF.

This clone was recorded only once. The chain has TRBV18 and TRBJ1-6, with a possible D match to TRBD1 (5 bases). Per the germline V gene, CDR1 is KGHSH and CDR2 is LQKENI. Trimming removed 2 bases at V and 9 bases at J, with 14 bases between. CDR3 length equals 15 residues. In DNA form, the CDR3 reads TGTGCCAGCTCACCATCGACAAGGGGTTCTTCACCCCTCCACTTT. Translated, it gives CASSPSTRGSSPLHF.

DNA for the CDR3: TGTGCCACCAGTGGGTACCCGTACCAAGAGACCCAGTACTTC. Its translation: CATSGYPYQETQYF. This chain uses TRBV24-1 with TRBJ2-5; D is ambiguous. Germline V CDR1 and CDR2: KGHDR, SFDVKD. CDR3 length: 14 amino acids. V was shortened by 5 bases and J by 0 bases, with 9 bases between the two germline ends.

CDR3 sequence (DNA): TGTGCCAGCAGTTTAACGAACACCATATATTTT. It is translated as CASSLTNTIYF. V and J are TRBV12-3 or TRBV12-4 and TRBJ1-3; D is unclear. The CDR3 consists of 11 residues. Between the trimmed V and J ends, which lost 2 bases and 7 bases, there was a span of 3 bases.

This clone was seen a single time. The chain couples TRBV7-2 to TRBJ2-5; maybe TRBD1 (5 bases). Germline V lookup: CDR1 SGHTA, CDR2 FQGNSA. There are 14 residues in the CDR3. Trimming removed 5 bases at V and 3 bases at J, with 13 bases between. The CDR3 protein is CASSTDGREETQYF. The CDR3 coding sequence is TGTGCCAGCAGCACAGACGGCAGGGAAGAGACCCAGTACTTC.

The rearrangement uses TRBV9 and TRBJ1-2, with TRBD1 as a possible D gene (5 bases). Looked up from germline, CDR1 is SGDLS and CDR2 is YYNGEE. The CDR3 is 14 residues long. Trimming shortened V by 4 bases and J by 4 bases, and 14 bases separated the two germline ends. CDR3 sequence reads: CASSPWGTSYGYTF. The CDR3 nucleotides are TGTGCCAGCAGCCCCTGGGGGACCTCCTATGGCTACACCTTC.

The V gene is TRBV23-1, the J gene TRBJ1-4, with unresolved D. TRBV23-1 is an ORF; its function is uncertain. With 0 bases removed from V and 7 bases from J, the gap between germline ends came to 12 bases. The CDR3 sequence is 15 residues long. CDR3 residues: CASSQSVGSIEKLFF. Here the CDR3 DNA reads TGCGCCAGCAGTCAATCCGTCGGCTCCATTGAAAAACTGTTTTTT.

This chain joins TRBV6-5 and TRBJ1-1; no definite D call. V lost 2 bases and J lost 2, with 9 bases in between. The CDR3 sequence is 14 residues long. Germline assignment: CDR1 MNHEY and CDR2 SVGAGI. The DNA of the CDR3 is TGTGCCAGCAGTTACCGAGAAACCAACACTGAAGCTTTCTTT. Its translation is CASSYRETNTEAFF.